This TCR beta chain emerged from a study of blood T cell repertoires in COVID-19. Overall study context: The analysed material was cDNA or gDNA that came from T cells, B-cell-depleted T cells, or PBMCs.

Method: immunoSEQ multiplex PCR; TCRdb's copy keeps in-frame clones and lacks some. Here the sample spans roughly 200,000 clones, around three quarters being singletons. The CDR3 spans 14 residues. The ends were cut back, 0 bases at V and 5 bases at J, with 6 bases in the middle. Germline CDR1 and CDR2: SGHTS and YDEGEE. The receptor was derived from a man between 70 and 80 years old with active or convalescent COVID-19. The sequenced material came from peripheral blood. The chain links TRBV5-8 to TRBJ1-6; D is uncertain. For the CDR3, the DNA is TGTGCCAGCAGCTTGGGACAAAATAATTCACCCCTCCACTTT. It is translated as CASSLGQNNSPLHF.